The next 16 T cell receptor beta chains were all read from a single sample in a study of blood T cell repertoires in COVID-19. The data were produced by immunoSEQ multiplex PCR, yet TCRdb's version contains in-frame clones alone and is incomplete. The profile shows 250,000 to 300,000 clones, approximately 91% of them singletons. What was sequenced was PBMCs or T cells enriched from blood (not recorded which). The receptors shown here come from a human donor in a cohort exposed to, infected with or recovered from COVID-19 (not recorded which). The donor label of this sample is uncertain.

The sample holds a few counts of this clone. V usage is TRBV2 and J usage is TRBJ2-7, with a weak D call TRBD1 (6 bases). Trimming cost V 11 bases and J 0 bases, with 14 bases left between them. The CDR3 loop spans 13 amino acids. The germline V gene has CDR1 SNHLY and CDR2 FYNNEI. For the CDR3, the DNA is TGTGCCGGGCGACAGGCGTTCTCCTACGAGCAGTACTTC. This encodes CAGRQAFSYEQYF.

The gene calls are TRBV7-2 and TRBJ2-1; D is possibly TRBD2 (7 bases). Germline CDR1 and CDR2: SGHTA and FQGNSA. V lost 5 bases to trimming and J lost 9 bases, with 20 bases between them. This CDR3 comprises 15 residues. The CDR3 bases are TGTGCCAGCAGCCCGTATAGGGGGGAGGGAATTGAGCAGTTCTTC. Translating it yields CASSPYRGEGIEQFF.

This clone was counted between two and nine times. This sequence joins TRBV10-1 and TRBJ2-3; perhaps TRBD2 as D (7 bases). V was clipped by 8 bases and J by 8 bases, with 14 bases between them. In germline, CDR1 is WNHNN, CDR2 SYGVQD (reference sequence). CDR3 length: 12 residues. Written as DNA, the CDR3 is TGCGCCAGCGGTCACAGGGAGGGTACGCAGTATTTT. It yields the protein CASGHREGTQYF.

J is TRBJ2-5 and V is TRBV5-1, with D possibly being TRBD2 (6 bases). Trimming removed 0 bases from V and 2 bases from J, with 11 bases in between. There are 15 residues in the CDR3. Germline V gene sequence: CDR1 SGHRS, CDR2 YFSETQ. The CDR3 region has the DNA TGCGCCAGCAGCTTGGAACCGGCGGGGCAAGAGACCCAGTACTTC. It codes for CASSLEPAGQETQYF.

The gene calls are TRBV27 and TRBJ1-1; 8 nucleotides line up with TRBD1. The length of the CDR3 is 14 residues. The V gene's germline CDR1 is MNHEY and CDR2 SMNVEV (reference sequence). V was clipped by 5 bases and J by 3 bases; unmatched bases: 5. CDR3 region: CASSALQGDTEAFF. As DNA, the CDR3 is TGTGCCAGCAGTGCCTTACAGGGGGACACTGAAGCTTTCTTT.

The CDR3 here is CASSVPPTNEQFF. The DNA of the CDR3 is TGTGCCAGCAGCGTTCCCCCTACCAATGAGCAGTTCTTC. The chain carries TRBV11-3 and TRBJ2-1, with D uncertain. The CDR3 totals 13 residues. Per the germline V gene, CDR1 is SGHNT and CDR2 is YENEEA. Between the trimmed V and J ends, which lost 5 bases and 6 bases, there was a span of 11 bases.

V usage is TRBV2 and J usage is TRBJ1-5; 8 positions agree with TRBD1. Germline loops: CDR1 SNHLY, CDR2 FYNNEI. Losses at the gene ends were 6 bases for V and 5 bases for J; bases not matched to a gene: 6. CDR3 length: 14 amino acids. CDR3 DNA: TGTGCCAGCAGAGACAGGGGTTGGGATCAGCCCCAGCATTTT. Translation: CASRDRGWDQPQHF.

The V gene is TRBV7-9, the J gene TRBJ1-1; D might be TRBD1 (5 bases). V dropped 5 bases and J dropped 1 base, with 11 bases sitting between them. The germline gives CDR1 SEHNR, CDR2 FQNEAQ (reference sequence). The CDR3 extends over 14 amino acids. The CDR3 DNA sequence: TGTGCCAGCAGCAGGGACGGGGAGAACACTGAAGCTTTCTTT. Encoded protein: CASSRDGENTEAFF.

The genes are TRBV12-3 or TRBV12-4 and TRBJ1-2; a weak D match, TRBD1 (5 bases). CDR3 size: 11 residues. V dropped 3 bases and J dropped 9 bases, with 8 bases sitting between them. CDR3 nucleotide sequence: TGTGCCAGCAGTTTGGCAGGGCGCTACACCTTC. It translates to CASSLAGRYTF.

The CDR3 DNA reads TGTGCCAGCAGTTACTCCGTTTTAGCGGGGGTGAACACCGGGGAGCTGTTTTTT. Its protein product is CASSYSVLAGVNTGELFF. The genes are TRBV6-2 or TRBV6-3 and TRBJ2-2, with 9 positions matching TRBD2. V dropped 0 bases and J dropped 1; count of bases not matched to a gene: 6. Germline CDR1 is MNHEY and CDR2 is SVGEGT. This CDR3 has 18 amino acids.

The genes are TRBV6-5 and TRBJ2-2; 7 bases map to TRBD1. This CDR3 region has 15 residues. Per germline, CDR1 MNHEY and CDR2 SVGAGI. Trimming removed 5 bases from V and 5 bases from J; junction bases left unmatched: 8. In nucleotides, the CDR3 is TGTGCCAGCAGTATAACACAGGGGAGAACCGGGGAGCTGTTTTTT. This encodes CASSITQGRTGELFF.

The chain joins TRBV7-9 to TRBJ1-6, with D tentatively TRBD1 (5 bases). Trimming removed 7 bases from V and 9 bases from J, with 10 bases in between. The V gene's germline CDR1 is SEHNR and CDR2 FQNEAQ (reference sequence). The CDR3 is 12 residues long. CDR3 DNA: TGTGCCAGCACTCGGGGGAGTTCACCCCTCCACTTT. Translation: CASTRGSSPLHF.

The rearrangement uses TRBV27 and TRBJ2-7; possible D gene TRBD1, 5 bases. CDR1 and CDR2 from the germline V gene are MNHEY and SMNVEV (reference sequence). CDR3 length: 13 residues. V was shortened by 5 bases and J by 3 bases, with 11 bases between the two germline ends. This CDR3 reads CASSLTENYEQYF. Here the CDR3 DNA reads TGTGCCAGCAGTCTGACAGAGAACTACGAGCAGTACTTC.

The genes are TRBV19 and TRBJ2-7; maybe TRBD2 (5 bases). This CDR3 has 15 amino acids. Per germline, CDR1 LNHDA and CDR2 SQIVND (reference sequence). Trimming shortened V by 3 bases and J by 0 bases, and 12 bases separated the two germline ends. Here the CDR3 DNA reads TGTGCCAGTAGTATTGGCGGGTCGAGCTCCTACGAGCAGTACTTC. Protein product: CASSIGGSSSYEQYF.

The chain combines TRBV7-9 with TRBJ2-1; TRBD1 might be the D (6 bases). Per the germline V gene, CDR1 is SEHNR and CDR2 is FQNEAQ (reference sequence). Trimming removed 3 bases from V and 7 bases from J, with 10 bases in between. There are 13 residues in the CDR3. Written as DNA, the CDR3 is TGTGCCAGCAGCTTTGGACAGCTTAATGAGCAGTTCTTC. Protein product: CASSFGQLNEQFF.

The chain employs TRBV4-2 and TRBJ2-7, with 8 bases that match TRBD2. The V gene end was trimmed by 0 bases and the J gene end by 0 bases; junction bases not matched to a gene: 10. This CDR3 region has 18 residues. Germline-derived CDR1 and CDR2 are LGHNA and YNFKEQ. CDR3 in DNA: TGTGCCAGCAGCCAAGAGGGGAGGGGCGGGGGGTTCTCCTACGAGCAGTACTTC. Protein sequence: CASSQEGRGGGFSYEQYF.